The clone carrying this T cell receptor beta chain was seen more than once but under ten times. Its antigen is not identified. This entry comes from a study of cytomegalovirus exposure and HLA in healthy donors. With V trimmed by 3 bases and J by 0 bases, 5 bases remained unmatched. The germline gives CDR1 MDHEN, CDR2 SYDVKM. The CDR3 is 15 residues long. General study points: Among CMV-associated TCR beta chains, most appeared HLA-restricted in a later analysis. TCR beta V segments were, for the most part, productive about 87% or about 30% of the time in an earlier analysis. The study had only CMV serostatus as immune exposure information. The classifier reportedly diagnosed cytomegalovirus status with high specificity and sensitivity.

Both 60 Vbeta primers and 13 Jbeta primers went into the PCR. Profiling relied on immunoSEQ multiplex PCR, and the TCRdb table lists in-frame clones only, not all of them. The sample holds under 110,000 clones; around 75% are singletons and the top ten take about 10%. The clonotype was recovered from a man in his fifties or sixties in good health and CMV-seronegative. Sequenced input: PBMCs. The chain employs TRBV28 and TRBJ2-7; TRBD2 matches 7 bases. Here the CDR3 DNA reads TGTGCCAGCAGTTTCGGGGGAGGGAGCTCCTACGAGCAGTACTTC. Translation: CASSFGGGSSYEQYF.